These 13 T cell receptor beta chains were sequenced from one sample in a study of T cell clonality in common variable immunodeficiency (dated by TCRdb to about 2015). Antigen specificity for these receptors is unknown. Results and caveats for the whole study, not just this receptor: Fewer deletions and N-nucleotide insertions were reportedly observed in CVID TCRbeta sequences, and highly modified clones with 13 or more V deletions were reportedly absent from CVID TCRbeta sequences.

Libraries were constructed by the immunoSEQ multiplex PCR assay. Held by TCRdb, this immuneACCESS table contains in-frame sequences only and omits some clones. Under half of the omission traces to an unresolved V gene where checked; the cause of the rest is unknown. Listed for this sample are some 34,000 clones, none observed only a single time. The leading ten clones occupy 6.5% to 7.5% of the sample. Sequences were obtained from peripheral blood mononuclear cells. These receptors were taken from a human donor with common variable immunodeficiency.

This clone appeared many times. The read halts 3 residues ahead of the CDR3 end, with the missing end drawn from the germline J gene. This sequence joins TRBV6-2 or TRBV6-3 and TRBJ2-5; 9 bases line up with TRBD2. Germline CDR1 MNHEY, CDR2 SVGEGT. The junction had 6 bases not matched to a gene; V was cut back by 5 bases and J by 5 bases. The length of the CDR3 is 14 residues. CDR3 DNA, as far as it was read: TGTGCCAGCAGTGTAGCGGGAGTTAGGGAGACC. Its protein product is CASSVAGVRET. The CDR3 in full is CASSVAGVRETQYF.

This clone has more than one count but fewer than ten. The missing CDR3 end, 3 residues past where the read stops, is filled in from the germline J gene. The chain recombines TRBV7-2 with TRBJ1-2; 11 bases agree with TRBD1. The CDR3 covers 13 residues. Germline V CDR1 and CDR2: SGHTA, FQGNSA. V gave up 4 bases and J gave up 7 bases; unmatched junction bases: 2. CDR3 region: CASSYGTGGGYTF. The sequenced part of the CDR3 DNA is TGTGCCAGCAGCTACGGGACAGGGGGTGGC.

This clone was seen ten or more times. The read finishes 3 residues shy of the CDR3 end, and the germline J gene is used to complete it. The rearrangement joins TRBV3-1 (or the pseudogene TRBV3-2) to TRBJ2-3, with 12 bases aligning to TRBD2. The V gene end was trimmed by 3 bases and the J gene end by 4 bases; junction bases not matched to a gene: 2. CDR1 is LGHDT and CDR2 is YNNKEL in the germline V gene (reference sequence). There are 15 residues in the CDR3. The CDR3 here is CASSQLAGGADTQYF. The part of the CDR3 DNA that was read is TGTGCCAGCAGCCAGCTAGCGGGAGGGGCAGATACG.

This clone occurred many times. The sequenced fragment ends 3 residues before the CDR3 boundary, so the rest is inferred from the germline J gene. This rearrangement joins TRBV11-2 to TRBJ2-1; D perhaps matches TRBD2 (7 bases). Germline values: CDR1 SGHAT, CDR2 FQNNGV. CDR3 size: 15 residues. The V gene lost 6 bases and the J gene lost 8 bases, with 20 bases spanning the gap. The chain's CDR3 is CASRSSKGGRDEQFF. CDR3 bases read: TGTGCCAGCAGATCCTCGAAGGGGGGGCGGGATGAG.

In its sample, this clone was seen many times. The CDR3: CASSEDRVANYGYTF. Incomplete CDR3 DNA: TGTGCCAGCAGTGAGGACAGGGTAGCTAACTATGGC. This chain joins TRBV2 and TRBJ1-2; 8 bases agree with TRBD1. Read sequence stops 3 residues before the CDR3 end, and the germline J gene provides the missing end. The CDR3 totals 15 residues. Germline CDR1 reads SNHLY; CDR2 reads FYNNEI. Germline trimming cut 3 bases from V and 0 bases from J; bases unmatched to any gene: 3.

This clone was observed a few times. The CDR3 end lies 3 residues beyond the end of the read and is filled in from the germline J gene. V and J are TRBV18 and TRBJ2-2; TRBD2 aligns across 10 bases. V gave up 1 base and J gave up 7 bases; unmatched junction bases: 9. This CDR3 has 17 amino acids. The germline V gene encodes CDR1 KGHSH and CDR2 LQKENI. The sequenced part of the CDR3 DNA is TGTGCCAGCTCACCACGTCCTAGCGGGAGTTCGGGCGGGGAG. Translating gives CASSPRPSGSSGGE. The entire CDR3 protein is CASSPRPSGSSGGELFF.

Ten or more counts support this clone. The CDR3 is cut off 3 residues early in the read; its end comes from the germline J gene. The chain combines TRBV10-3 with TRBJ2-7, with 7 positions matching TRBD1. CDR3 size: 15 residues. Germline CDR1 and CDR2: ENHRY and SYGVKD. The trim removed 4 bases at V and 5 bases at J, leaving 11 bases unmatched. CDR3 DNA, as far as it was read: TGTGCCATCAGTGCCAATACAGGGGTTATCCACGAG. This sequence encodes CAISANTGVIHE. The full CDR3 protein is CAISANTGVIHEQYF.

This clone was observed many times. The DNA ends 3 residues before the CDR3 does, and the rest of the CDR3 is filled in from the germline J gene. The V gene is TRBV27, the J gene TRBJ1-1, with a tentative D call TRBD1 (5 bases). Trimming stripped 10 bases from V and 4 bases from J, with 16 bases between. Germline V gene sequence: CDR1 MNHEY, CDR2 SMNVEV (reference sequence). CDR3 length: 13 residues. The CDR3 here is CATQLQGSTEAFF. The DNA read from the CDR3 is TGTGCCACCCAGCTCCAGGGTAGCACTGAA.

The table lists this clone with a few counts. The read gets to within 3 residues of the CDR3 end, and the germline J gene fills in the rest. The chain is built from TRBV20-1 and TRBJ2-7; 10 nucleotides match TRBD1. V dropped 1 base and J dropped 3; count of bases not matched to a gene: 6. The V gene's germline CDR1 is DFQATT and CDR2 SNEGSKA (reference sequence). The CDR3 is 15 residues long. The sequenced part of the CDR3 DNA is TGCAGTGCTAGAGGTCCAGGGACAGGGGTCTACGAG. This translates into CSARGPGTGVYE. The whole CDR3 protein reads CSARGPGTGVYEQYF.

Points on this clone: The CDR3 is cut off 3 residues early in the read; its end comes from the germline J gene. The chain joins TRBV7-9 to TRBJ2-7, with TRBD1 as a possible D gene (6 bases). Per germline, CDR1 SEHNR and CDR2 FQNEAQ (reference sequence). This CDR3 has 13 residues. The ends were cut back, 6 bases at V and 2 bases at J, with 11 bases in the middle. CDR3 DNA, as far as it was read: TGTGCCAGCAGACGGACAGCAGCCTACGAG. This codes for CASRRTAAYE. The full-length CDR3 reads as CASRRTAAYEQYF.

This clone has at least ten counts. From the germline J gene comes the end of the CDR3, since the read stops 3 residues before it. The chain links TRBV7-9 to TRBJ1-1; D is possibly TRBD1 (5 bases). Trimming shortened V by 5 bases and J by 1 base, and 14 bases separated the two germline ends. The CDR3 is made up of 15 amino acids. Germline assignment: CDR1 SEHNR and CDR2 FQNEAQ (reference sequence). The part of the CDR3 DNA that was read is TGTGCCAGCAGCCCTGGTTGGGGCCCGAACACTGAA. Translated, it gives CASSPGWGPNTE. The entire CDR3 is CASSPGWGPNTEAFF.

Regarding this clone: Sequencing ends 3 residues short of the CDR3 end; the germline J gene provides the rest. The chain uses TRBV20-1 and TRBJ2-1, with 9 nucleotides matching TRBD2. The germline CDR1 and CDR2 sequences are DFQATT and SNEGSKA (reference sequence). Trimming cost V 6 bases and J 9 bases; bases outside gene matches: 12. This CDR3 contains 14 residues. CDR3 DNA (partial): TGCAGTGCCTTACTAGGCGGGAGGGCCTTTGAG. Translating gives CSALLGGRAFE. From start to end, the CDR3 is CSALLGGRAFEQFF.

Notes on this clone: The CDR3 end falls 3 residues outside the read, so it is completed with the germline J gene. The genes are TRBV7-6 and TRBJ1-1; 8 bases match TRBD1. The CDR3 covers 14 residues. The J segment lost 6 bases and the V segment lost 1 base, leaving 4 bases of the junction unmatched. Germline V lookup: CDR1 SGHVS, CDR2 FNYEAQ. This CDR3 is CASSLGQGRAEAFF. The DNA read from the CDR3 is TGTGCCAGCAGCTTAGGACAGGGGAGGGCTGAA.